The 20 T cell receptor beta chains below were found in one sample sequenced in a study of T cells in Graves' hyperthyroidism and ophthalmopathy. Template material for amplifying TCR beta CDR3 regions consisted of RNA transcripts. TCR CDR3 regions were first amplified by RT-PCR with HTBI primers. MiXCR was run by TCRdb on the multiplex PCR reads, yielding one entry per CDR3 protein. The sample consists of hundreds of thousands of distinct CDR3 sequences, 20% to 25% of them appearing once. The sample comprised blood. The source of these receptors is a man younger than 40 with Graves' ophthalmopathy.

V gene TRBV6-5 combines with J gene TRBJ2-7, with D maybe TRBD2 (6 bases). V gave up 0 bases and J gave up 7 bases, with 10 bases separating them. The CDR3 runs to 13 residues. Germline V gene data show CDR1 as MNHEY and CDR2 as SVGAGI. CDR3 in amino acids: CASSYSLAYEQYF. CDR3 DNA: TGTGCCAGCAGTTACTCACTAGCTTATGAGCAGTACTTC.

This clonotype was recorded many times. The chain recombines TRBV28 with TRBJ2-7; D gene unclear. CDR3 size: 12 residues. V was shortened by 6 bases and J by 3 bases, with 9 bases between the two germline ends. CDR1 and CDR2 (germline): MDHEN, SYDVKM. The CDR3 region has the DNA TGTGCCAGCAGAACCAAGGTCTACGAGCAGTACTTC. This sequence encodes CASRTKVYEQYF.

This chain links TRBV7-2 with TRBJ2-2, with D possibly TRBD2 on 6 matching bases. Trimming removed 6 bases from V and 5 bases from J, with 22 bases in between. There are 17 residues in the CDR3. Germline loops: CDR1 SGHTA, CDR2 FQGNSA. The CDR3 protein is CASSLLGRGIGTGELFF. The CDR3 bases are TGTGCCAGCAGTCTCCTCGGTCGCGGGATTGGTACCGGGGAGCTGTTTTTT.

The sample holds a few counts of this clonotype. This chain links TRBV2 with TRBJ2-7, with D possibly being TRBD1 (5 bases). CDR1 is SNHLY and CDR2 is FYNNEI in the germline V gene. The germline V and J ends were trimmed by 4 bases and 3 bases, with 16 bases remaining between them. The CDR3 is made up of 15 amino acids. CDR3 loop: CASSGSQGLSYEQYF. As DNA, the CDR3 is TGTGCCAGCAGTGGAAGCCAGGGTCTAAGCTACGAGCAGTACTTC.

This chain joins TRBV10-3 and TRBJ1-5; 10 bases map to TRBD1. The CDR3 extends over 15 amino acids. Germline lookup yields CDR1 ENHRY and CDR2 SYGVKD. V shed 5 bases and J 5 bases; nucleotides not matched to a gene: 6. The CDR3 loop reads CAISSHGTGDQPQHF. The CDR3 nucleotides read TGTGCCATCAGTTCCCACGGGACAGGGGATCAGCCCCAGCATTTT.

Only a few counts were recorded for this clonotype. The chain employs TRBV28 and TRBJ1-2; 9 nucleotides match TRBD1. Germline trimming cut 6 bases from V and 3 bases from J; bases unmatched to any gene: 5. This CDR3 is 14 amino acids long. Germline values: CDR1 MDHEN, CDR2 SYDVKM. CDR3 coding DNA: TGTGCCAGCAGAACCACAGGGGGCGACTATGGCTACACCTTC. Amino acids: CASRTTGGDYGYTF.

The sample holds a few counts of this clonotype. This chain uses TRBV29-1 with TRBJ2-7; 9 bases agree with TRBD1. The CDR3 is made up of 12 amino acids. Germline CDR1 reads SQVTM; CDR2 reads ANQGSEA. Trimming cost V 4 bases and J 4 bases; bases outside gene matches: 2. The CDR3 DNA is TGCAGCGTTGGGACAGGGGTTTACGAGCAGTACTTC. Its protein is CSVGTGVYEQYF.

The chain employs TRBV15 and TRBJ1-1, with D perhaps matching TRBD1 (5 bases). Germline CDR1 is LNHNV and CDR2 is YYDKDF (reference sequence). The germline V and J ends were trimmed by 1 base and 1 base, with 10 bases remaining between them. CDR3 length: 15 amino acids. CDR3 sequence: CATSRADKGNTEAFF. DNA of the CDR3: TGTGCCACCAGCAGAGCGGACAAAGGGAACACTGAAGCTTTCTTT.

This clonotype turned up a few times. This chain links TRBV10-3 with TRBJ1-2; D not certain. Germline-derived CDR1 and CDR2 are ENHRY and SYGVKD. Trimming shortened V by 5 bases and J by 2 bases, and 15 bases separated the two germline ends. This CDR3 has 15 amino acids. This CDR3 is CAISYDRTQNYGYTF. The CDR3 nucleotides read TGTGCCATCAGTTATGACCGGACGCAGAACTATGGCTACACCTTC.

This rearrangement joins TRBV27 to TRBJ1-6, with a weak D call TRBD1 (5 bases). The length of the CDR3 is 16 residues. The germline CDR1 and CDR2 sequences are MNHEY and SMNVEV (reference sequence). Trimming stripped 4 bases from V and 5 bases from J, with 15 bases between. CDR3 protein: CASSSQGYGHNSPLHF. The CDR3 DNA follows: TGTGCCAGCAGTTCGCAGGGATACGGTCATAATTCACCCCTCCACTTT.

Only a few counts were recorded for this clonotype. V usage is TRBV6-2 or TRBV6-3 and J usage is TRBJ2-3; 11 bases line up with TRBD2. Losses at the gene ends were 0 bases for V and 5 bases for J; bases not matched to a gene: 10. Germline V gene data show CDR1 as MNHEY and CDR2 as SVGEGT. The CDR3 has 18 amino acids. The DNA of the CDR3 is TGTGCCAGCAGTTACTCCAATAGCGGGAGGGCCCACGGAGATACGCAGTATTTT. It yields the protein CASSYSNSGRAHGDTQYF.

This clonotype occurred a few times. The V call is TRBV6-2 or TRBV6-3, the J call TRBJ2-1; 15 nucleotides agree with TRBD2. The junction had 4 bases not matched to a gene; V was cut back by 5 bases and J by 2 bases. Per the germline V gene, CDR1 is MNHEY and CDR2 is SVGEGT. The CDR3 is made up of 17 amino acids. The CDR3 coding sequence is TGTGCCAGCAGTACCCGGACTAGCGGGAGGGCCTACAATGAGCAGTTCTTC. It specifies CASSTRTSGRAYNEQFF.

The table lists this clonotype with a few counts. This chain connects TRBV28 to TRBJ2-1, with D maybe TRBD1 (6 bases). Germline V gives CDR1 MDHEN, CDR2 SYDVKM. The CDR3 is 16 amino acids. V lost 2 bases and J 0 bases, leaving 11 bases between the germline ends. The CDR3 bases are TGTGCCAGCAGTTTAAGCGGACAGTTCTCCTACAATGAGCAGTTCTTC. As protein: CASSLSGQFSYNEQFF.

This clonotype came up a few times. V and J are TRBV7-3 and TRBJ2-1; 14 bases agree with TRBD2. The CDR3 is 19 residues long. Looked up from germline, CDR1 is SGHTA and CDR2 is FQGTGA. The trim removed 5 bases at V and 0 bases at J, leaving 9 bases unmatched. As DNA, the CDR3 is TGTGCCAGCAGCCCCGCCGGGACTAGCGGGAGTGTCTCCTACAATGAGCAGTTCTTC. Protein sequence: CASSPAGTSGSVSYNEQFF. Combining the CDR3 with reference TRBV7-3 and TRBJ2-1 gives the whole variable domain GAGVSQTPSNKVTEKGKYVELRCDPISGHTALYWYRQSLGQGPEFLIYFQGTGAADDSGLPNDRFFAVRPEGSVSTLKIQRTERGDSAVYLCASSPAGTSGSVSYNEQFFGPGTRLTVL.

V usage is TRBV20-1 and J usage is TRBJ2-4, with 7 bases aligning to TRBD2. Germline V gene sequence: CDR1 DFQATT, CDR2 SNEGSKA (reference sequence). The V segment lost 4 bases and the J segment 7 bases; nucleotides outside the gene matches: 13. The CDR3 is 15 residues long. The CDR3, as DNA: TGCAGTGCTAACAGCGGGACTCCCTTAACCAACATTCAGTACTTC. Translation gives CSANSGTPLTNIQYF.

This clonotype was seen at least ten times. This chain joins TRBV7-2 and TRBJ1-1, with D unresolved. The CDR3 extends over 14 amino acids. The V end lost 1 base, the J end lost 1 base, and 7 bases lay between the germline ends. The germline V gene encodes CDR1 SGHTA and CDR2 FQGNSA. CDR3 sequence reads: CASSLGRSNTEAFF. Here the CDR3 DNA reads TGTGCCAGCAGCTTAGGCAGGTCGAACACTGAAGCTTTCTTT.

About this clonotype: A much larger clone differs by one base, so this may be a read error. CDR3 region: CASSLYCEQFF. Written as DNA, the CDR3 is TGTGCCAGCAGTTTATACTGTGAGCAGTTCTTC. This sequence joins TRBV12-3 or TRBV12-4 and TRBJ2-1; no clear D gene. V lost 2 bases and J 9 bases, leaving 5 bases between the germline ends. This CDR3 is 11 amino acids long.

The chain joins TRBV5-8 to TRBJ1-1; a possible D gene is TRBD1 (5 bases). Germline-derived CDR1 and CDR2 are SGHTS and YDEGEE. With 3 bases removed from V and 3 bases from J, the gap between germline ends came to 15 bases. The CDR3 runs 15 residues. The CDR3 sequence: CASSWDAEGYTEAFF. CDR3 coding DNA: TGTGCCAGCAGCTGGGATGCTGAGGGGTACACTGAAGCTTTCTTT.

This clonotype occurred a few times. The chain is built from TRBV27 and TRBJ1-2, with TRBD1 matching over 9 bases. In germline, CDR1 is MNHEY, CDR2 SMNVEV (reference sequence). The CDR3 is 15 amino acids. V shed 2 bases, J shed 8 bases, and the junction held 9 bases outside the gene matches. CDR3 sequence (DNA): TGTGCCAGCAGTTTAAATCCACAGGGGGCGTGGGGCTACACCTTC. Protein sequence: CASSLNPQGAWGYTF.

This clonotype was counted at least ten times. This sequence joins TRBV3-1 and TRBJ2-7; D is unclear. Trimming left V 6 bases short and J 2 bases short, with 8 bases between. CDR1 and CDR2 (germline): LGHDT, YNNKEL (reference sequence). CDR3 length: 12 residues. CDR3 in amino acids: CASRGPTYEQYF. As DNA, the CDR3 is TGTGCCAGCAGAGGACCGACCTACGAGCAGTACTTC.